The TCR beta chain under discussion was sequenced for a study of T cells in Graves' hyperthyroidism and ophthalmopathy. TCR beta CDR3 regions were amplified from RNA transcripts. Carried out on the TCR CDR3, a first-round RT-PCR used the HTBI primer set. TCRdb reanalysed the multiplex PCR reads using MiXCR and keeps one entry per CDR3 protein. The sample yields around 660,000 distinct CDR3 sequences, 45% seen once. A remark on this clonotype: Its antigen is unidentified.

Study-wide results and caveats: Blood shared most expanded thyroid clonotypes above 0.001. A model of 13 V-J pairs discriminated ophthalmopathy from stable hyperthyroidism.

The CDR3 has 15 residues. Germline-derived CDR1 and CDR2 are SGHDN and FVKESK. Trimming at V came to 4 bases and at J to 4 bases, leaving 7 bases not matched to a gene. Sequenced sample: peripheral blood or thyroid tissue (not recorded which). V is TRBV14 and J is TRBJ2-7; TRBD2 agrees at 10 bases. The source of this sequence is an adult man with Graves' disease, either hyperthyroidism or ophthalmopathy (not recorded which). Written as DNA, the CDR3 is TGTGCCAGCAGCCCGATAGCGGGGGGTCGTTACGAGCAGTACTTC. Translated: CASSPIAGGRYEQYF.